The 10 T cell receptor beta chains presented below share a single source sample, sequenced in a study of OX40 agonist ivuxolimab in advanced cancers. The assay was immunoSEQ multiplex PCR, and TCRdb's table has in-frame clones only and misses some. The table shows tens of thousands of clones, with about nine tenths occurring only once. The input for sequencing was CD4+ or CD8+ T cells sorted from blood, taken in a trial of the OX40 agonist ivuxolimab. These receptor sequences come from an adult with an advanced solid tumor such as melanoma, head and neck, liver or kidney cancer.

J is TRBJ1-1 and V is TRBV7-9, with 9 bases fitting TRBD1. Losses at the gene ends were 5 bases for V and 4 bases for J; bases not matched to a gene: 5. CDR1 is SEHNR, CDR2 FQNEAQ, per germline (reference sequence). This CDR3 comprises 14 residues. The CDR3 protein is CASSPQGAGTEAFF. Here the CDR3 DNA reads TGTGCCAGCAGCCCACAGGGGGCGGGCACTGAAGCTTTCTTT. Using reference TRBV7-9 and TRBJ1-1 for the parts outside the CDR3, the full variable domain is DTGVSQNPRHKITKRGQNVTFRCDPISEHNRLYWYRQTLGQGPEFLTYFQNEAQLEKSRLLSDRFSAERPKGSFSTLEIQRTEQGDSAMYLCASSPQGAGTEAFFGQGTRLTVV.

This clone was seen only once. V is TRBV27 and J is TRBJ2-7; TRBD2 matches at 9 bases. The CDR3 length is 15 residues. Unmatched junction bases numbered 13, after V lost 7 bases and J lost 6 bases. The germline V gene encodes CDR1 MNHEY and CDR2 SMNVEV (reference sequence). The CDR3 loop is CASTSNLAGDREQYF. CDR3 bases: TGTGCCAGCACCTCTAACTTAGCGGGAGACCGCGAGCAGTACTTC.

The V and J genes are TRBV7-2 and TRBJ2-3; 12 positions agree with TRBD2. Germline CDR1 reads SGHTA; CDR2 reads FQGNSA. The V segment lost 1 base and the J segment 9 bases; nucleotides outside the gene matches: 8. This CDR3 contains 16 residues. For the CDR3, the DNA is TGTGCCAGCAGCTTAGTCGCTAGCGGGGGGGCCGGGACGCAGTATTTT. This sequence encodes CASSLVASGGAGTQYF.

CDR3 in DNA: TGTGCCAGCAGCCCGACGGGGGAGGGAAGGACCCAGTACTTC. Its translation is CASSPTGEGRTQYF. This chain connects TRBV7-2 to TRBJ2-5, with 7 bases aligning to TRBD2. The V gene's germline CDR1 is SGHTA and CDR2 FQGNSA. The CDR3 loop spans 14 amino acids. The V and J ends lost 5 bases and 7 bases, in that order; junction bases with no gene match: 10.

The rearrangement links TRBV4-3 to TRBJ1-5; 7 bases map to TRBD1. This CDR3 has 15 residues. CDR1 is LGHNA, CDR2 YSLEER, per germline. Trimming took 5 bases from V and 7 from J; bases not matched to a gene: 11. CDR3 protein: CASSFSAGGSQPQHF. As DNA, the CDR3 is TGCGCCAGCAGCTTCTCTGCAGGGGGGAGCCAGCCCCAGCATTTT.

The rearrangement uses TRBV5-4 and TRBJ2-3, with 12 bases identical to TRBD1. CDR3 length equals 16 residues. Germline lookup yields CDR1 SGHNT and CDR2 YYREEE (reference sequence). The J segment lost 4 bases and the V segment lost 5 bases, leaving 8 bases of the junction unmatched. CDR3 in DNA: TGTGCCAGCAGGCCCGGGACAGGGGGCGTCGCAGATACGCAGTATTTT. Translation: CASRPGTGGVADTQYF.

This clone was picked up one time. The chain recombines TRBV6-1 with TRBJ1-4; weak D call: TRBD1 (5 bases). The V gene lost 1 base and the J gene lost 3 bases, with 6 bases spanning the gap. Germline lookup yields CDR1 MNHNS and CDR2 SASEGT. This CDR3 has 14 residues. CDR3 nucleotides: TGTGCCAGCAGTGAAGGGGGCCCTAATGAAAAACTGTTTTTT. It codes for CASSEGGPNEKLFF.

V and J are TRBV30 and TRBJ1-1; weak D call: TRBD1 (5 bases). CDR1 and CDR2 (germline): GTSNPN, SVGIG (reference sequence). The V end lost 0 bases, the J end lost 11 bases, and 10 bases lay between the germline ends. This CDR3 is built from 11 residues. DNA of the CDR3: TGTGCCTGGAGTGTTTCCCGGGGCGCTTTCTTT. It is translated as CAWSVSRGAFF.

This clone appeared once. This chain links TRBV2 with TRBJ2-1; 13 bases are shared with TRBD2. Trimming took 10 bases from V and 4 from J; bases not matched to a gene: 4. The germline gives CDR1 SNHLY, CDR2 FYNNEI. This CDR3 has 14 amino acids. The CDR3 region has the DNA TGTGCCAACAAACTAGCGGGGGGGTACAATGAGCAGTTCTTC. Translated, it gives CANKLAGGYNEQFF.

This chain uses TRBV5-1 with TRBJ2-7, with D uncertain. Germline V lookup: CDR1 SGHRS, CDR2 YFSETQ. The CDR3 totals 15 residues. Trimming left V 0 bases short and J 2 bases short, with 12 bases between. The CDR3 region has the DNA TGCGCCAGCAGCTTGGGGGCAGGTTCGACCTACGAGCAGTACTTC. This gives the protein CASSLGAGSTYEQYF.